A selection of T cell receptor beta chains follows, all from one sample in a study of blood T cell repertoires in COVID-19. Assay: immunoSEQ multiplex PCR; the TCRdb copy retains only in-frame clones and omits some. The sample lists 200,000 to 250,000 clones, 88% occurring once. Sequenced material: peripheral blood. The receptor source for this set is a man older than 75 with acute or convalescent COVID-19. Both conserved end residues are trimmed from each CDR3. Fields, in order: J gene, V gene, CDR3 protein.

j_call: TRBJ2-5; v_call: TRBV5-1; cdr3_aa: ASSPQGGQETQY
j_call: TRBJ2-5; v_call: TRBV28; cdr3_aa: ASSLYQTGPRETQY
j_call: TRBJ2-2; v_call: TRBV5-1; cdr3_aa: ASSPGTGETGELF
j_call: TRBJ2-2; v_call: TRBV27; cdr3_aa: ASYQQGSVPGELF
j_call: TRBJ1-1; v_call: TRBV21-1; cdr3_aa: ASSKGKLQGVGTEAF
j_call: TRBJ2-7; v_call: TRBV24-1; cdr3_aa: ATSEGGSSYEQY
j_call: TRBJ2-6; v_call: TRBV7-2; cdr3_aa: ASSPEGAAGANVLT
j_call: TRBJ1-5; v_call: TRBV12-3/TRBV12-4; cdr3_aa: ASNSGYNQPQH
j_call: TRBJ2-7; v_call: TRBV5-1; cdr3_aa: ASSLVTGGSYEQY
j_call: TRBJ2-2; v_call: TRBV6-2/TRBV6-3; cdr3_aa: ASSPIWVAGGNGELF
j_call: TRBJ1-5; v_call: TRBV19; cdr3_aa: ASSMGPVASNQPQH
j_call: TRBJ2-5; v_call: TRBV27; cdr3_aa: ASSPNSGRKEETQY
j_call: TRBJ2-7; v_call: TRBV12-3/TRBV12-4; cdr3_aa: ASSFRGMGEQY
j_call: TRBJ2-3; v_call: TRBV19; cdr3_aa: ASRRDPSTDTQY
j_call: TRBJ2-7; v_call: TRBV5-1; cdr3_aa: ASSWDDNRSYEQY
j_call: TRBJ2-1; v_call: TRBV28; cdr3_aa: ASSPAGGPRYEQF
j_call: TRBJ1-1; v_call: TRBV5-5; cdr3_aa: ASRTGNMNTEAF
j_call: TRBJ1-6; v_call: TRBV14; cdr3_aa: ASSQDQGQASPLH
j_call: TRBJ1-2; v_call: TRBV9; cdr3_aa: ASSKQGAQSNYGYT
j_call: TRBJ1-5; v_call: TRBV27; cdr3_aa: ASSSLPGVNNQPQH
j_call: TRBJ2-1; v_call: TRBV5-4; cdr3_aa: ASSLGTSAGYNEQF
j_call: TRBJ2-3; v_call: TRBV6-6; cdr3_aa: ASSYSGGSTDTQY
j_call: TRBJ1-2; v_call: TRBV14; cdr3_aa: ASSKLAGSVSGYT
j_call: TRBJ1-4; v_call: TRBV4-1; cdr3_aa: ASSQEGTGSEKLF
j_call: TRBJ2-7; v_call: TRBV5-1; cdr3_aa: ASSSGTGTYEQY
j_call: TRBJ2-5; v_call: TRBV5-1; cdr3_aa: ASSFGTVQETQY
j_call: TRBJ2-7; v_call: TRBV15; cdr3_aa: ATSTRSSYEQY
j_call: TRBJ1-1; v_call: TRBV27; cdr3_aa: ASSLSRLNTEAF
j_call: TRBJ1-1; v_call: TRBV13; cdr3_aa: ASSLGQGNLVAEAF
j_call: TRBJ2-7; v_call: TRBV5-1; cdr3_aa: ASSLIGSSYEQY
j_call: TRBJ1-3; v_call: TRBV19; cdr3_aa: ASISVGVSGNTIY
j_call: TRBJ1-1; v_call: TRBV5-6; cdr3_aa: ASSSGQGTTEAF
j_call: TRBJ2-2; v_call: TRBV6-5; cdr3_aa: ASQTSTGPGELF
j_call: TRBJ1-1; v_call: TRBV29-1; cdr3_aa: SVEEGTYTEAF
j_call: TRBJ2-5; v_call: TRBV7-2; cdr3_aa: ASSSRLAGAVETQY
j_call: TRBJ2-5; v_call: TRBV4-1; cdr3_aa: ASSLRTGQETQY
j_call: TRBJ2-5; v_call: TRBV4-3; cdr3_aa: ASSQALAGGQETQY
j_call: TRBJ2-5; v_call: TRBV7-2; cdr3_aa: ASSPSAVQETQY
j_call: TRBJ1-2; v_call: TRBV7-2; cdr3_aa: ASSSTVNYGYT
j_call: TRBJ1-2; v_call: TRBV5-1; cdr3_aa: ASSPQEGLSGYT
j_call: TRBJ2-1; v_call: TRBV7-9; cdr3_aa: ASSPPKNSGKNEQF
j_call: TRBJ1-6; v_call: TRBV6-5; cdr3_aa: ASSYSNRENSPLH
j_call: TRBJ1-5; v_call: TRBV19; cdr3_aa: ASSKEDRRGYRTQH
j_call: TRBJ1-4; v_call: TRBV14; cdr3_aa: ASSQKTGANEKLF
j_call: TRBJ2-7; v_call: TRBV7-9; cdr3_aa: ASSFEVGTSGSQY